The rows below give T cell receptor beta chains drawn from one sample of a study of T cell repertoires in aging, cancer and after chemotherapy. TCRdb processed the multiplex PCR reads anew with MiXCR; each CDR3 protein has one entry. Of 9,500 or so distinct CDR3 sequences in the sample, roughly a quarter were seen once. The sample taken for sequencing was blood. These receptors were obtained from a human donor in good health. Both conserved end residues are part of each CDR3. D genes are given only for firm matches. Clone size is stated in some rows and not others, as once, few, many or a class when expanded.

TRBV4-2,12,NA,TRBJ2-1,NA,TGTGCCAGCAGCCAAGATACTCAATGGCAGTTCTTC,CASSQDTQWQFF
TRBV4-2,16,NA,TRBJ1-2,NA,TGTGCCAGCAGCCGTATGATGGCAGGGATCGACTATGGCTACACCTTC,CASSRMMAGIDYGYTF
TRBV20-1,17,TRBD2,TRBJ2-3,few,TGCAGTGCCCCGGGGGACCCTAGCGGGAGGGGCACAGATACGCAGTATTTT,CSAPGDPSGRGTDTQYF
TRBV20-1,14,NA,TRBJ2-1,medium-sized,TGCAGTGCTAGAGATAGTTTGGTCAAGAATGAGCAGTTCTTC,CSARDSLVKNEQFF
TRBV7-9,15,NA,TRBJ2-7,NA,TGTGCCAGCAGCTTTTCAGGCCCGATCGACTACGAGCAGTACTTC,CASSFSGPIDYEQYF
TRBV7-9,15,TRBD1,TRBJ2-2,medium-sized,TGTGCCAGCAGCTGGGGAGGACAGGGCGGCGGGGAGCTGTTTTTT,CASSWGGQGGGELFF
TRBV19,15,TRBD1,TRBJ2-7,medium-sized,TGTGCCAGTAGTATGGGGACAGTCAGCTCCTACGAGCAGTACTTC,CASSMGTVSSYEQYF
TRBV11-2,17,NA,TRBJ1-2,medium-sized,TGTGCCAGCAGCACCAATCGAGGCAGATCTTCTAACTATGGCTACACCTTC,CASSTNRGRSSNYGYTF
TRBV30,14,TRBD1,TRBJ2-7,NA,TGTGCCTGGAGGACCGGGACAGGGGGCGCCGAGCAGTACTTC,CAWRTGTGGAEQYF
TRBV7-2,15,TRBD1,TRBJ1-1,few,TGTGCCAGCAGCCTCGGGGCCGGGACAGACAATGAAGCTTTCTTT,CASSLGAGTDNEAFF
TRBV5-4,15,NA,TRBJ1-2,NA,TGTGCCAGCACCCCAAGTCCAGGACTAGGCTATGGCTACACCTTC,CASTPSPGLGYGYTF
TRBV7-9,12,NA,TRBJ2-7,medium-sized,TGTGCCAGCAGCCGACTGGGAAGCGAGCAGTACTTC,CASSRLGSEQYF
TRBV12-3/TRBV12-4,14,TRBD1,TRBJ2-7,medium-sized,TGTGCCAGCAGTTTGCGACAGGGTCCCTACGAGCAGTACTTC,CASSLRQGPYEQYF
TRBV6-5,8,NA,TRBJ2-1,NA,TGTGCCAGCAGTGTACTGAGTTGG,CASSVLSW
TRBV28,15,NA,TRBJ2-2,NA,TGTGCCAGCAGTTTATTACTCCCGAACACCGGGGAGCTGTTTTTT,CASSLLLPNTGELFF
TRBV7-6,16,TRBD2,TRBJ2-5,medium-sized,TGTGCCAGCAGCTTAGCGTCTAGCGGGAGGGGGGAGACCCAGTACTTC,CASSLASSGRGETQYF
TRBV6-4,15,TRBD2,TRBJ2-3,few,TGTGCCAGCAGTCAACTAGCGGGAGGGCCAGATACGCAGTATTTT,CASSQLAGGPDTQYF
TRBV19,16,TRBD2,TRBJ2-3,NA,TGTGCCAGTAGTAGCCGGACTAGCGGGAGACGAGATACGCAGTATTTT,CASSSRTSGRRDTQYF
TRBV14,12,NA,TRBJ1-1,few,TGTGCCAGCAGCCAATGGAACACTGAAGCTTTCTTT,CASSQWNTEAFF
TRBV19,16,TRBD1,TRBJ1-5,medium-sized,TGTGCCAGTAGTATACACAGGGGAGGGGGCAATCAGCCCCAGCATTTT,CASSIHRGGGNQPQHF
TRBV7-3,13,NA,TRBJ1-1,NA,TGTGCCAGCAGCTTCAACGGGAACACTGAAGCTTTCTTT,CASSFNGNTEAFF
TRBV6-5,15,NA,TRBJ2-1,NA,TGTGCCAGCAGTTACGGCTGGCAGACCTTCAATGAGCAGTTCTTC,CASSYGWQTFNEQFF
TRBV13,17,NA,TRBJ1-6,few,TGTGCCAGCAGCTTAGGCCCGGACGGCCGGCTTGGTTCACCCCTCCACTTT,CASSLGPDGRLGSPLHF
TRBV29-1,12,NA,TRBJ2-1,medium-sized,TGCAGCGCCGACAGGTCAGTAAATGAGCAGTTCTTC,CSADRSVNEQFF
TRBV27,13,NA,TRBJ1-1,NA,TGTGCCAGCAGTTTATCGGGGGGGGGGAGGTCTTTCTTT,CASSLSGGGRSFF
TRBV7-9,16,NA,TRBJ1-5,few,TGTGCCAGCAGCTTAGATAGGGGACGGAACTATCAGCCCCAGCATTTT,CASSLDRGRNYQPQHF
TRBV20-1,18,TRBD2,TRBJ2-3,NA,TGCAGTGCTAGAGGGGATGTACTAGCGGGAACTAGCACAGATACGCAGTATTTT,CSARGDVLAGTSTDTQYF
TRBV12-3/TRBV12-4,12,NA,TRBJ2-1,NA,TGTGCCAGCAGTCAGTGGGCGCGGGAGCAGTTCTTC,CASSQWAREQFF
TRBV2,14,TRBD1,TRBJ2-1,NA,TGTGCCAGCAGAGGGACAGGGGGTGCCAATGAGCAGTTCTTC,CASRGTGGANEQFF
TRBV19,16,TRBD1,TRBJ2-1,few,TGTGCCAGTAGTATTCCCCGGGGACAGGGCGCGAATGAGCAGTTCTTC,CASSIPRGQGANEQFF
TRBV5-5,16,NA,TRBJ1-1,NA,TGTGCCAGCAGCTTGGCGGTGGCAGCCATGAACACTGAAGCTTTCTTT,CASSLAVAAMNTEAFF
TRBV12-3/TRBV12-4,14,TRBD2,TRBJ2-7,medium-sized,TGTGCCAGCAGTTTACCCGGGACTAGCGACGAGCAGTACTTC,CASSLPGTSDEQYF